These T cell receptor beta chains were read from a single sample in a study of molecular identifiers for immune sequencing clone quantification. MiXCR, run by TCRdb on the PCR reads, gives a single entry per CDR3 protein. The sample contains 80,000 to 130,000 distinct CDR3 sequences, 36% of which appear only once. Sequencing input: naive CD8+ T cells from blood, with Jurkat cell RNA spiked in. Receptors were obtained from a human donor in good health. Some libraries in this study had Jurkat cell RNA spiked in. CDR3s include the opening cysteine and the closing phenylalanine or tryptophan. The D gene is left open where the match is weak. The listing skips clone size in some rows; elsewhere it reads once, few, many or a size class.

v_gene: TRBV28
j_gene: TRBJ2-5
d_gene: -
abundance: many
CDR3aa: CASSFSETLEETQYF
CDR3nt: TGTGCCAGCAGTTTTTCCGAGACCCTCGAAGAGACCCAGTACTTC

v_gene: TRBV20-1
j_gene: TRBJ2-7
d_gene: TRBD2
abundance: -
CDR3aa: CSAEGTSGPTPYSSYEQYF
CDR3nt: TGCAGTGCCGAAGGGACTAGCGGGCCTACTCCGTATAGCTCCTACGAGCAGTACTTC

v_gene: TRBV5-6
j_gene: TRBJ1-4
d_gene: -
abundance: many
CDR3aa: CASSSRGRATNEKLFF
CDR3nt: TGTGCCAGCAGCTCCCGGGGCAGGGCAACTAATGAAAAACTGTTTTTT

v_gene: TRBV10-2
j_gene: TRBJ2-7
d_gene: TRBD2
abundance: -
CDR3aa: CASSSTSGSLKQYF
CDR3nt: TGCGCCAGCAGTTCCACTAGCGGGAGTTTGAAGCAGTACTTC

v_gene: TRBV10-3
j_gene: TRBJ2-7
d_gene: -
abundance: few
CDR3aa: CAIRGPDSYEQYF
CDR3nt: TGTGCCATCCGCGGGCCAGACTCCTACGAGCAGTACTTC

v_gene: TRBV28
j_gene: TRBJ1-5
d_gene: TRBD1
abundance: -
CDR3aa: CASSSEGQGNNQPQHF
CDR3nt: TGTGCCAGCAGTTCAGAGGGACAGGGTAACAATCAGCCCCAGCATTTT

v_gene: TRBV12-3/TRBV12-4
j_gene: TRBJ2-3
d_gene: -
abundance: -
CDR3aa: CASSLGLITGTQYF
CDR3nt: TGTGCCAGCAGTTTGGGCCTAATCACAGGTACGCAGTATTTT

v_gene: TRBV28
j_gene: TRBJ2-7
d_gene: TRBD2
abundance: -
CDR3aa: CASSGGSSYERYF
CDR3nt: TGTGCCAGCAGCGGGGGGAGCTCATACGAGCGGTACTTC

v_gene: TRBV7-9
j_gene: TRBJ2-1
d_gene: -
abundance: -
CDR3aa: CASSLPQGLAPSYNEQFF
CDR3nt: TGTGCCAGCAGCTTACCCCAGGGGCTCGCCCCGTCCTACAATGAGCAGTTCTTC

v_gene: TRBV19
j_gene: TRBJ2-5
d_gene: TRBD1
abundance: -
CDR3aa: CAREDREETRYF
CDR3nt: TGTGCCAGGGAGGACAGGGAAGAGACCCGGTACTTC

v_gene: TRBV5-4
j_gene: TRBJ2-7
d_gene: -
abundance: -
CDR3aa: CASSSNPIETYERYF
CDR3nt: TGTGCCAGCAGCTCCAATCCGATAGAGACCTACGAGCGGTACTTC

v_gene: TRBV7-9
j_gene: TRBJ2-7
d_gene: -
abundance: many
CDR3aa: CASSAPGHPYEQYF
CDR3nt: TGTGCCAGCAGCGCCCCGGGACACCCCTACGAGCAGTACTTC

v_gene: TRBV6-2/TRBV6-3
j_gene: TRBJ1-5
d_gene: TRBD1
abundance: -
CDR3aa: CASRAGTEGQPPHF
CDR3nt: TGTGCCAGCAGGGCCGGGACAGAAGGTCAGCCCCCGCATTTT

v_gene: TRBV5-3
j_gene: TRBJ2-7
d_gene: -
abundance: -
CDR3aa: CACSERGVSYEQYF
CDR3nt: TGTGCCTGCAGCGAGCGCGGTGTCTCCTACGAGCAGTACTTC

v_gene: TRBV21-1
j_gene: TRBJ2-5
d_gene: -
abundance: many
CDR3aa: CASSKDSKAGF
CDR3nt: TGTGCCAGCAGCAAGGACAGTAAGGCTGGGTTC

v_gene: TRBV5-1
j_gene: TRBJ1-1
d_gene: TRBD1
abundance: many
CDR3aa: CASSSGTDNTEAFF
CDR3nt: TGCGCCAGCAGCTCCGGGACAGATAACACTGAAGCTTTCTTT

v_gene: TRBV4-1
j_gene: TRBJ2-3
d_gene: TRBD2
abundance: many
CDR3aa: CASSHTREGPDTQYF
CDR3nt: TGCGCCAGCAGCCATACGCGGGAGGGTCCAGATACGCAGTATTTT

v_gene: TRBV6-5
j_gene: TRBJ2-7
d_gene: -
abundance: -
CDR3aa: CASSYSEASPQYF
CDR3nt: TGTGCCAGCAGTTACTCGGAGGCTAGTCCTCAGTACTTC

v_gene: TRBV7-6
j_gene: TRBJ2-7
d_gene: TRBD2
abundance: -
CDR3aa: CASSFVGGPGWEQYF
CDR3nt: TGTGCCAGCAGCTTTGTGGGAGGGCCGGGTTGGGAGCAGTACTTC

v_gene: TRBV29-1
j_gene: TRBJ2-3
d_gene: TRBD2
abundance: few
CDR3aa: CSVEGTSGRDTDTQYF
CDR3nt: TGCAGCGTTGAGGGGACTAGCGGGAGGGACACAGATACGCAGTATTTT

v_gene: TRBV28
j_gene: TRBJ2-5
d_gene: TRBD2
abundance: -
CDR3aa: CASSPLETSGSQEPQYF
CDR3nt: TGTGCCAGCAGTCCCCTCGAGACTAGCGGGAGCCAAGAGCCCCAGTACTTC

v_gene: TRBV27
j_gene: TRBJ1-1
d_gene: TRBD1
abundance: few
CDR3aa: CASSARQGPPNTEAFF
CDR3nt: TGTGCCAGCAGTGCCCGACAGGGCCCCCCGAACACTGAAGCTTTCTTT

v_gene: TRBV4-3
j_gene: TRBJ2-3
d_gene: TRBD2
abundance: -
CDR3aa: CASSQTTSGGSDTQYF
CDR3nt: TGCGCCAGCAGCCAAACGACTAGCGGGGGTTCAGATACGCAGTATTTT

v_gene: TRBV2
j_gene: TRBJ2-7
d_gene: TRBD1
abundance: many
CDR3aa: CASRATGGPSSEQYF
CDR3nt: TGTGCCAGCAGAGCCACAGGGGGCCCCTCGAGCGAGCAGTACTTC

v_gene: TRBV28
j_gene: TRBJ2-3
d_gene: -
abundance: many
CDR3aa: CASSLLADTDTQYF
CDR3nt: TGTGCCAGCAGTTTATTAGCGGACACAGATACGCAGTATTTT

v_gene: TRBV2
j_gene: TRBJ2-3
d_gene: -
abundance: many
CDR3aa: CASSEAVTFTDTQYF
CDR3nt: TGTGCCAGCAGTGAAGCGGTAACTTTCACAGATACGCAGTATTTT

v_gene: TRBV11-2
j_gene: TRBJ1-4
d_gene: -
abundance: few
CDR3aa: CASSARQNYNEKLFF
CDR3nt: TGTGCCAGCAGCGCGCGACAGAATTATAATGAAAAACTGTTTTTT

v_gene: TRBV12-3/TRBV12-4
j_gene: TRBJ2-2
d_gene: -
abundance: many
CDR3aa: CASSPGIGELFF
CDR3nt: TGTGCCAGCAGTCCTGGGATCGGGGAGCTGTTTTTT

v_gene: TRBV7-9
j_gene: TRBJ2-5
d_gene: TRBD1
abundance: -
CDR3aa: CASSHLRDRLQETQYF
CDR3nt: TGTGCCAGCAGCCACCTTCGGGACAGGCTTCAAGAGACCCAGTACTTC

v_gene: TRBV27
j_gene: TRBJ2-3
d_gene: -
abundance: few
CDR3aa: CASSFSGDFTDTQYF
CDR3nt: TGTGCCAGCAGTTTTAGCGGAGACTTCACAGATACGCAGTATTTT

v_gene: TRBV28
j_gene: TRBJ1-4
d_gene: -
abundance: many
CDR3aa: CASSYSGRPKLFF
CDR3nt: TGTGCCAGCAGTTACTCCGGACGACCAAAACTGTTTTTT

v_gene: TRBV12-5
j_gene: TRBJ2-5
d_gene: -
abundance: few
CDR3aa: CASPETQYF
CDR3nt: TGTGCTAGTCCGGAGACCCAGTACTTC

v_gene: TRBV3-1
j_gene: TRBJ1-5
d_gene: -
abundance: few
CDR3aa: CASSQDLGSNQPQHF
CDR3nt: TGTGCCAGCAGCCAAGATTTAGGGAGCAATCAGCCCCAGCATTTT

v_gene: TRBV28
j_gene: TRBJ1-5
d_gene: -
abundance: -
CDR3aa: CASSLTGYRQPQHF
CDR3nt: TGTGCCAGCAGTTTAACCGGGTATCGTCAGCCCCAGCATTTT